These T cell receptor beta chains were read from a single sample in a study of response to subunit inactivated influenza vaccine. TCRdb redid the calling of the RT-PCR reads with MiXCR, one entry per CDR3 protein. This sample yields about 700,000 distinct CDR3 sequences, of which 15% to 18% are seen a single time; around a tenth belongs to the top ten. This specimen was PBMCs from blood, taken 12 days after vaccination. The receptor source for this set is a man aged 45-65 years who received an inactivated influenza vaccine. The CDR3 runs from the conserved cysteine through the conserved F or W. The D gene is left open where the match is weak. The size of a clone is reported for some rows only, either as once, few or many, or as a class for expanded clones.

d_call j_call v_call clone_size cdr3_nt cdr3_aa
- TRBJ2-3 TRBV11-2 - TGTGCCAGCAGCCGCCGGGGCCTCGGAGATACGCAGTTTTTT CASSRRGLGDTQFF
- TRBJ2-5 TRBV5-1 - TGCGCCAGCCCCGGACGGACGCAAGAGACCCAGTACTTC CASPGRTQETQYF
TRBD1 TRBJ2-1 TRBV7-9 - TGTGCCAGCAGCTTAAGGTCAGGGGGACACAATGAGCAGTTCTTC CASSLRSGGHNEQFF
TRBD2 TRBJ2-3 TRBV5-1 few TGCGCCAGCACCCGAGGGGCGGGAGACACAGATACGCAGTATTTT CASTRGAGDTDTQYF
- TRBJ2-3 TRBV12-3/TRBV12-4 few TGTGCCAGCAGTCCAGGGGACTACCTAAACACAGATACGCAGTATTTT CASSPGDYLNTDTQYF
- TRBJ2-5 TRBV5-1 - TGCGCCAGCAGCCCTACAGGGGGCCGCGGGAGGCAAGAGACCCAGTACTTC CASSPTGGRGRQETQYF
TRBD1 TRBJ1-5 TRBV6-2/TRBV6-3 once TGTGCCACCACGGACAGGGTCAATCAGCCCCAGCATTTT CATTDRVNQPQHF
TRBD1 TRBJ2-7 TRBV6-1 few TGTGCCAGCAGTCCCTCCGCGACAGGGCGCGAGCAGTACTTC CASSPSATGREQYF
- TRBJ2-7 TRBV2 - TGTGCCAGCAGTGGAGGCGGTCAGGGCTACGAGCAGTACTTC CASSGGGQGYEQYF
TRBD2 TRBJ2-1 TRBV7-2 - TGTGCCAGCAGCACCCCCCGAGGGGGACTAGTCGCTGAGCAGTTCTTC CASSTPRGGLVAEQFF
TRBD2 TRBJ2-5 TRBV7-2 many TGTGCCAGCAGCTTGCGGGAGGCTACAAAGTACTTC CASSLREATKYF
TRBD1 TRBJ2-1 TRBV7-2 many TGTGCCAGCAGCACGGACAGGGGCTCCTACAATGAGCAGTTCTTC CASSTDRGSYNEQFF
TRBD1 TRBJ1-1 TRBV12-3/TRBV12-4 few TGTGCCAGCATCCGGACAGGGGTCACTGAAGCTTTCTTT CASIRTGVTEAFF
TRBD1 TRBJ2-7 TRBV28 - TGTGCCAGCAACAGGGACAGGGGCTTCTACGAGCAGTACTTC CASNRDRGFYEQYF
TRBD1 TRBJ2-2 TRBV12-3/TRBV12-4 many TGTGCCAGTAGGATACAGGGGAGTGTGTCCGGGGAGCTGTTTTTT CASRIQGSVSGELFF
- TRBJ2-7 TRBV7-9 - TGTGCCAGCAGCCGTAGCGGTAGTGGGTCCTACGAGCAGTACTTC CASSRSGSGSYEQYF
TRBD1 TRBJ1-2 TRBV4-3 - TGCGCCAGCAGTCCTAGCAGGCAGGGGGCGATTGGCTACACCTTC CASSPSRQGAIGYTF
TRBD1 TRBJ2-7 TRBV18 - TGTGCCAGCTCAGCCAACAGGGGGAGGCCGGACGGTCGTTTAGAGCAGTACTTC CASSANRGRPDGRLEQYF
TRBD2 TRBJ2-3 TRBV29-1 few TGCAGCTTCTCGGGACTAGGGGCAGATACGCAGTATTTT CSFSGLGADTQYF
TRBD1 TRBJ2-5 TRBV7-8 - TGTGCCAGCAGCATATTCCCTTGGACAGGGCCTTACTTC CASSIFPWTGPYF
- TRBJ2-2 TRBV4-2 - TGTGCCAGCAGCCAATTGGCAAGCATACCCGGGGAGCTGTTTTTT CASSQLASIPGELFF
- TRBJ2-2 TRBV5-1 - TGCGCCAGCAGCTTGTTTGCTGGTAGCAGGCGGGACACCGGGGAGCTGTTTTTT CASSLFAGSRRDTGELFF
TRBD1 TRBJ2-7 TRBV15 - TGTGCCACCAGCAGGGCGACAGGGCTGAGCTCCTACGAGCAGTACTTC CATSRATGLSSYEQYF
- TRBJ2-1 TRBV9 - TGTGCCAGCAGCGTAGTGACAGGCCGCAATGAGCAGTTCTTC CASSVVTGRNEQFF
- TRBJ1-5 TRBV6-2/TRBV6-3 - TGTGCCAGCAGTTACCTGGCAGGGAGCAATCAGCCCCAGCATTTT CASSYLAGSNQPQHF
- TRBJ2-3 TRBV3-1 few TGTGCCAGCAGCCAACACAGCCGACCCAGCACAGATACGCAGTATTTT CASSQHSRPSTDTQYF
- TRBJ2-3 TRBV7-8 few TGTGCCAGCAGCCCTTCCGCGGCGGGCCGCACAGATACGCAGTATTTT CASSPSAAGRTDTQYF
TRBD2 TRBJ2-3 TRBV15 - TGTGCCACCAGCAGAGCGACGGGAGGCCGCACAGATACGCAGTATTTT CATSRATGGRTDTQYF
- TRBJ1-2 TRBV6-1 few TGTGCCAGCAGTGAAGAAGGTCCGGGAATCTATGGCTACACCTTC CASSEEGPGIYGYTF
- TRBJ2-7 TRBV11-2 - TGTGCCAGCAGCTTCACACGTCACAGCGACTACGAGCAGTACTTC CASSFTRHSDYEQYF
- TRBJ2-1 TRBV7-9 - TGTGCCAGCACTTCTCGGACAGACTTGAGCTCCTACAATGAGCAGTTCTTC CASTSRTDLSSYNEQFF
TRBD1 TRBJ1-6 TRBV6-5 - TGTGCCAGCAGTTACTCGAAGACAGGGTCCCTTCCCCTCCACTTT CASSYSKTGSLPLHF
- TRBJ1-4 TRBV19 - TGTGCCAGTAGCTCCCTTGTGGGTGAAAAACTGTTTTTT CASSSLVGEKLFF
TRBD2 TRBJ2-1 TRBV12-3/TRBV12-4 few TGTGCCAGCAGTTTTGGGACTAGCGGGAGTTTAGAGGAGCAGTTCTTC CASSFGTSGSLEEQFF
- TRBJ1-2 TRBV28 - TGTGCCAGCAGTTTACGGGGAGCCTATGGCTACACCTTC CASSLRGAYGYTF
- TRBJ2-3 TRBV5-1 few TGCGCCAGCAGTTGGGGCTCCGGCGTAATCGGGGATACGCAGTATTTT CASSWGSGVIGDTQYF
- TRBJ2-5 TRBV30 - TGTGCCTGGAGTGTAATAGCGGACCAAGAGACCCAGTACTTC CAWSVIADQETQYF
TRBD2 TRBJ2-1 TRBV3-1 - TGTGCCAGCAGCTTCAGTGGGACTAGCGGGAGTCAGGTAACAGGGGCGCACAATGAGCAGTTCTTC CASSFSGTSGSQVTGAHNEQFF
TRBD1 TRBJ2-7 TRBV28 - TGTGCCAGCAGCTCTCACCGGGACAGGGGGGGCTACGAGCAGTACTTC CASSSHRDRGGYEQYF
TRBD1 TRBJ1-1 TRBV6-2/TRBV6-3 few TGTGCCAGCTCTACAGGGGCGCCCATGAACACTGAAGCTTTCTTT CASSTGAPMNTEAFF
TRBD1 TRBJ2-7 TRBV6-5 - TGTGCCAGCAGTTACCCCGGACAGGGGGCCCACGAGCAGTACTTC CASSYPGQGAHEQYF
- TRBJ2-3 TRBV10-3 - TGTGCCACCGTAGAGGCAACGGGGGATACGCAGTATTTT CATVEATGDTQYF
- TRBJ2-4 TRBV11-2 few TGTGCCAGCAGTCGTACTCCCCTAGCCAAAAACATTCAGTACTTC CASSRTPLAKNIQYF
TRBD1 TRBJ1-2 TRBV28 few TGTGCCAGCACCCCGGGGACAGGGGGCTATGGCTACACCTTC CASTPGTGGYGYTF